These T cell receptor beta chains were read from a single sample in a study of T cells in Graves' hyperthyroidism and ophthalmopathy. In TCRdb, the multiplex PCR reads were re-called with MiXCR into one record per CDR3 protein. The table lists approximately 32,000 distinct CDR3 sequences, around half of them singletons. Sequences were obtained from blood. These receptors were taken from a woman in her forties or fifties with Graves' hyperthyroidism that later progressed to Graves' ophthalmopathy. Both conserved end residues are part of each CDR3. D genes are given only for firm matches. Clone size is shown for a subset of rows, as once, few, many or a class of expanded clone.

d_gene	abundance	v_gene	j_gene	CDR3nt	CDR3aa
NA	NA	TRBV27	TRBJ1-1	TGTGCCAGCAGTTCCTCGGACTTCCTCCGGGGGACTGAAGCTTTCTTT	CASSSSDFLRGTEAFF
NA	medium-sized	TRBV2	TRBJ2-3	TGTGCCAGCAAACAGGCGGGGACAGATACGCAGTATTTT	CASKQAGTDTQYF
NA	NA	TRBV7-7	TRBJ2-5	TGTGCTAGAGGTCCAGTTTTAGAGACCCAGTACTTC	CARGPVLETQYF
NA	once	TRBV11-3	TRBJ1-5	TGTGCCAGCAGCTTCGCCCAGTATCAGCCCCGGCATTTT	CASSFAQYQPRHF
NA	medium-sized	TRBV24-1	TRBJ2-7	TGTGCCACCAGTGATGGGGGGCTCTACGAGCAGTACTTC	CATSDGGLYEQYF
TRBD2	many	TRBV5-1	TRBJ2-1	TGCGCCAGCAGCTTGGCACTAGCGGGAGGGTCCTACAATGAGCAGTTCTTC	CASSLALAGGSYNEQFF
NA	NA	TRBV19	TRBJ2-3	TGTGCCAGTAACCCCGGTGGACATAGCACAGATACGCAGTATTTT	CASNPGGHSTDTQYF
NA	NA	TRBV7-9	TRBJ1-5	TGTGCCAGCAGCTTGGAGGGGACGACGACCCAGCATTTT	CASSLEGTTTQHF
NA	NA	TRBV6-7	TRBJ2-7	TGCGCCAGCAGATGGGAACCCGACCCCAACTACGGGCAGTACTTC	CASRWEPDPNYGQYF
NA	NA	TRBV18	TRBJ1-2	TGTGCCAGCTCCCGGGGGGAGGATGGCTACACCTTC	CASSRGEDGYTF
TRBD2	medium-sized	TRBV7-9	TRBJ2-3	TGTGCCAGCCCCTCCTCCGGGGGGAGCACAGATACGCAGTATTTT	CASPSSGGSTDTQYF
TRBD1	many	TRBV5-6	TRBJ2-7	TGTGCCAGCAGCTTGTTAGGACAGGGGGCCTACGAGCAGTACTTC	CASSLLGQGAYEQYF
TRBD1	many	TRBV11-3	TRBJ2-4	TGTGCCAGCAGCTTAGGTCTCGACAGGGCACGGAACATTCAGTACTTC	CASSLGLDRARNIQYF
TRBD2	many	TRBV4-3	TRBJ2-1	TGCGCCAGCAGCCAAGGTCACAGCGGGAGGGCCGGTGAGCAGTTCTTC	CASSQGHSGRAGEQFF
TRBD1	many	TRBV4-2	TRBJ1-6	TGTGCCAGCAGCCAAGGGACAGGGGACGGGGTTAGCTCACCCCTCCACTTT	CASSQGTGDGVSSPLHF
NA	many	TRBV6-2/TRBV6-3	TRBJ1-2	TGTGCCAGCAATAAGGGGCGGGGCTCGAACTATGGCTACACCTTC	CASNKGRGSNYGYTF
NA	NA	TRBV11-2	TRBJ2-5	TGTGCCAGCAGTTTACGCGGACGTTACTACCGAAGGGAGACCCAGTACTTC	CASSLRGRYYRRETQYF
TRBD2	once	TRBV24-1	TRBJ2-3	TGTGCCACCAGTGATTTGGTAGCGGGGTACACAGATACGCAGTATTTT	CATSDLVAGYTDTQYF
TRBD2	many	TRBV5-8	TRBJ2-5	TGTGCCAGCAGCATGGGTCTGGCGGGAGAGCTCGAGACCCAGTACTTC	CASSMGLAGELETQYF
NA	many	TRBV9	TRBJ2-7	TGTGCCAGCAGCGTAGACGGGAGCTCCTACGAGCAGTACTTC	CASSVDGSSYEQYF
TRBD1	few	TRBV18	TRBJ2-3	TGTGCCAGCTCATTCTCGGGACAGGGCGGCACAGATACGCAGTATTTT	CASSFSGQGGTDTQYF
TRBD1	NA	TRBV7-3	TRBJ1-1	TGTGCCAGCAGCCCGGGACAGGGCACTCTGAACACTGAAGCTTTCTTT	CASSPGQGTLNTEAFF
TRBD1	many	TRBV5-8	TRBJ2-4	TGTGCCAGCAGCTACCCGGGACAGGACGGGGCCAAAAACATTCAGTACTTC	CASSYPGQDGAKNIQYF